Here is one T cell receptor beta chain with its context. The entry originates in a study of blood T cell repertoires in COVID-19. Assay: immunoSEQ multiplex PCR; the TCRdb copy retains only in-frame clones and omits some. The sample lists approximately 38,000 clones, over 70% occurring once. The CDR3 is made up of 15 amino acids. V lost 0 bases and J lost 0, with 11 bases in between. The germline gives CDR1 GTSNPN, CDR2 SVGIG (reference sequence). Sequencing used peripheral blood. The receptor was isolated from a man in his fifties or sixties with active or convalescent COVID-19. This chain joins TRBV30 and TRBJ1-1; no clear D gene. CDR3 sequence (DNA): TGTGCCTGGAGTGTTGGAGGTCAAATGAACACTGAAGCTTTCTTT. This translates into CAWSVGGQMNTEAFF.